This is a list of T cell receptor beta chains from one sample in a study of preoperative IRX-2 immunotherapy in early breast cancer. Sequencing was performed with immunoSEQ multiplex PCR; in TCRdb, only in-frame clones are kept and a portion is missing. This table has about 25,000 clones, over 75% appearing once. The input for sequencing was lymph node tissue, taken after IRX-2 immunotherapy. The source of these receptors is a human donor with breast cancer. CDR3s include the opening cysteine and the closing phenylalanine or tryptophan.

>TRBJ1-1|TRBV18
CASSLNRGTTEAFF
>TRBJ1-1|TRBV6-7
CAISPGTGVNTEAFF
>TRBJ2-1|TRBV19
CASSRSLAGASYNEQFF
>TRBJ1-5|TRBV18
CASSPRDSDQPQHF
>TRBJ1-1|TRBV15
CATSSENIGNTEAFF
>TRBJ2-1|TRBV6-8
CASGKAAAGDNEQFF
>TRBJ2-3|TRBV6-4
CAIQGQGLLTDTQYF
>TRBJ1-4|TRBV7-1
CASSFQGREKLFF
>TRBJ2-1|TRBV19
CASSPRLWLGNEQFF
>TRBJ1-1|TRBV6-8
CASSLTGLTEAFF
>TRBJ1-5|TRBV11-3
CASSQVRDREIWNQPQHF
>TRBJ2-5|TRBV30
CAMSGAGGRETQYF
>TRBJ2-5|TRBV4-1
CASSQDLLLRRGGSETQYF
>TRBJ2-5|TRBV19
CASSMTVGETQYF
>TRBJ2-1|TRBV12-5
CASALGTAPYNEQFF
>TRBJ1-3|TRBV6-7
CAISESIDPSGNTIYF
>TRBJ1-2|TRBV5-1
CASSHGTGSAVNYGYTF
>TRBJ1-5|TRBV10-2
CASSDAALNQPQHF
>TRBJ2-1|TRBV15
CATISAGQALGNEQFF
>TRBJ2-2|TRBV11-3
CASSLAGTNTGELFF
>TRBJ2-7|TRBV6-8
CASRRATGEQYF
>TRBJ1-3|TRBV6-8
CASSVREHSGNTIYF
>TRBJ2-1|TRBV14
CASSQEARGPYNEQFF
>TRBJ1-2|TRBV6-8
CASSSTGVYGYTF
>TRBJ2-7|TRBV18
CASSPIQGADYEQYF
>TRBJ2-1|TRBV4-1
CASSQDTSGVNNEQFF
>TRBJ1-1|TRBV6-4
CASSLGQGWAEAFF
>TRBJ1-4|TRBV6-1
CASSEVQGDEKLFF
>TRBJ2-1|TRBV6-8
CASSYPGASYNEQFF
>TRBJ2-6|TRBV1
CASSSRRNSGANVLTF
>TRBJ1-5|TRBV18
CASSRTRDRNQPQHF
>TRBJ2-1|TRBV15
CATSRDRGAYNEQFF
>TRBJ1-1|TRBV12-5
CASGLVLGWDGNTEAFF
>TRBJ2-6|TRBV18
CASSRTSSGANVLTF
>TRBJ1-4|TRBV30
CAWSVRVEKLFF
>TRBJ1-5|TRBV18
CASSRGQEFNQPQHF
>TRBJ2-1|TRBV19
CASSMLNEQFF
>TRBJ2-1|TRBV6-8
CASSSTLAGGNEQFF
>TRBJ2-3|TRBV11-3
CASSARRQGHTDTQYF
>TRBJ2-7|TRBV18
CASSPSSGGTKQYF
>TRBJ2-2|TRBV8-2
CASSPIRGKLWAGELFF
>TRBJ1-3|TRBV5-1
CASSSGQGPGNTIYF
>TRBJ1-5|TRBV6-1
CASSEAKLGHGNQPQHF
>TRBJ1-1|TRBV18
CASSPREGTGTEAFF